This T cell receptor beta chain was obtained from a study of OX40 agonist ivuxolimab in advanced cancers. Study-wide context: Patients in dose escalation had liver, melanoma, kidney or head and neck cancers.

The method was immunoSEQ multiplex PCR; TCRdb's version includes in-frame clones alone and lacks a portion of them. The table records tens of thousands of clones, approximately 80% of them present only once. Peripheral blood came from all dose cohorts at three timepoints. Losses at the gene ends were 3 bases for V and 7 bases for J; bases not matched to a gene: 8. The V gene's germline CDR1 is SGHRS and CDR2 YFSETQ. CDR3 length: 15 residues. V gene TRBV5-1 combines with J gene TRBJ2-1, with 9 bases aligning to TRBD1. The sequence came from an adult with an advanced solid tumor such as melanoma, head and neck, liver or kidney cancer. The material was CD4+ or CD8+ T cells sorted from blood, obtained in a trial of the OX40 agonist ivuxolimab. The CDR3 nucleotides are TGCGCCAGCAGCTCCAACGACAGGGGGAGGAATGAGCAGTTCTTC. Protein: CASSSNDRGRNEQFF.